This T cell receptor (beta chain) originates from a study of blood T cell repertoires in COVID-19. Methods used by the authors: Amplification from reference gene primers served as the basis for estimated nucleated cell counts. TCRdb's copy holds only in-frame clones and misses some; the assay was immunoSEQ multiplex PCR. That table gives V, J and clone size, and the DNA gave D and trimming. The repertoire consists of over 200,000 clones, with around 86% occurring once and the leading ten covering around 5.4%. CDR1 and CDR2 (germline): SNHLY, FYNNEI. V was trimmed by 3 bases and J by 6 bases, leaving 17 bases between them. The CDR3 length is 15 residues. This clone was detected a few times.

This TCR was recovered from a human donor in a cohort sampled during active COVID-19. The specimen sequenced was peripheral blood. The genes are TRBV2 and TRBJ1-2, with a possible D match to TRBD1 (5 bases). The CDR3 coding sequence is TGTGCCAGCAGTGACCCCGGTGGCCCGGGGGATGGCTACACCTTC. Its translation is CASSDPGGPGDGYTF.